A selection of T cell receptor beta chains follows, all from one sample in a study of long-term antiretroviral therapy in people with HIV. Here immunoSEQ multiplex PCR was the method, and the copy in TCRdb shows in-frame clones only, minus some. The sample contains around 19,000 clones, approximately 88% of which appear only once. Specimen: unsorted PBMCs, collected 1.2 years after starting antiretroviral therapy. The receptors come from a woman in her thirties or forties with HIV. Both conserved end residues are part of each CDR3. Fields, in order: V gene, clone size, D gene, CDR3 length, J gene, CDR3 DNA, CDR3 protein. A D gene is named only where the DNA matches it firmly. Size values are once, few and many counts, or a class for expanded clones, and some rows have none.

>TRBV7-2|NA|NA|14|TRBJ2-1
TGTGCCAGCAGCTTAGTTTACCCATCTAGGGAGCAGTTCTTC
CASSLVYPSREQFF
>TRBV7-9|NA|TRBD2|16|TRBJ2-7
TGTGCCAGCAGCCCAGGGGGGGCTAGCGGGAGGTACGAGCAGTACTTC
CASSPGGASGRYEQYF
>TRBV6-1|NA|NA|13|TRBJ1-5
TGTGCCAGCAGGGTTACTGAGAATCAGCCCCAGCATTTT
CASRVTENQPQHF
>TRBV27|NA|TRBD2|15|TRBJ2-5
TGTGCCAGCAGTGGGACTAGCGCGTACCAAGAGACCCAGTACTTC
CASSGTSAYQETQYF
>TRBV7-6|NA|NA|13|TRBJ1-1
TGTGCCAGCAGCTTCCTCATGAACACTGAAGCTTTCTTT
CASSFLMNTEAFF
>TRBV9|NA|NA|16|TRBJ2-1
TGTGCCAGCAGCGTAGCGGGGCCTAGCTCCTACAATGAGCAGTTCTTC
CASSVAGPSSYNEQFF
>TRBV9|NA|TRBD2|15|TRBJ2-2
TGTGCCAGCAGCGTAGGCGGGAGTGGCACCGGGGAGCTGTTTTTT
CASSVGGSGTGELFF
>TRBV6-5|once|NA|14|TRBJ2-2
TGTGCCAGCAGTTATACTGGGCTAACCGGGGAGCTGTTTTTT
CASSYTGLTGELFF
>TRBV5-6|NA|NA|13|TRBJ1-1
TGTGCCAGCAGCTTGCCGGATTTGAGTGGAGCTTTCTTT
CASSLPDLSGAFF
>TRBV28|once|TRBD2|14|TRBJ2-7
TGTGCCAGCAGTTTTACTAGCGGGAGGACCGAGCAGTACTTC
CASSFTSGRTEQYF
>TRBV18|once|TRBD1|17|TRBJ2-1
TGTGCCAGCTCACTCAACCGGGACAGGGGTTCCTACAATGAGCAGTTCTTC
CASSLNRDRGSYNEQFF
>TRBV11-2|few|NA|12|TRBJ2-7
TGTGCCAGCAGCCGGTGGGTACGCGAGCAGTACTTC
CASSRWVREQYF
>TRBV29-1|NA|NA|11|TRBJ1-1
TGCAGCGTTGTGGGAGGGAATGAAGCTTTCTTT
CSVVGGNEAFF
>TRBV7-7|NA|NA|15|TRBJ2-1
TGTGCTAGCAGTTCGGGCTTCGGGTTGTACAATGAGCAGTTCTTC
CASSSGFGLYNEQFF
>TRBV29-1|NA|TRBD1|15|TRBJ2-2
TGCAGCGCCCGGACAGGGTCCACGAACACCGGGGAGCTGTTTTTT
CSARTGSTNTGELFF
>TRBV7-9|NA|NA|12|TRBJ2-1
TGTGCCAGCGCTGCTGGCGGTAATGAGCAGTTCTTC
CASAAGGNEQFF
>TRBV11-2|NA|NA|15|TRBJ2-2
TGTGCCAGCAGCTTAGAGGCAGGCACTCCCGGCGAGCTGTTTTTT
CASSLEAGTPGELFF
>TRBV6-5|NA|NA|12|TRBJ2-1
TGTGCCAGCAGCCTAACAGGGACTGAGCAGTTCTTC
CASSLTGTEQFF
>TRBV28|NA|NA|11|TRBJ2-7
TGTGCCAGCAGGGATTCCTACGAGCAGTACTTC
CASRDSYEQYF
>TRBV7-8|NA|NA|14|TRBJ2-1
TGTGCCAGCAGCTTCCCAGGGAGAGAGGGTGAGCAGTTCTTC
CASSFPGREGEQFF
>TRBV5-1|NA|NA|16|TRBJ2-1
TGCGCCAGCAGCTCGGAGGGTGGGGGTTTTATGAGTGAGCAGTTCTTC
CASSSEGGGFMSEQFF
>TRBV7-8|NA|NA|16|TRBJ2-3
TGTGCCAGCAGCTTAGAGGGATATGGTGGCACAGATACGCAGTATTTT
CASSLEGYGGTDTQYF
>TRBV28|NA|NA|13|TRBJ2-5
TGTGCCAGCATCGGCGGGGCCTTACAGACCCAGTACTTC
CASIGGALQTQYF
>TRBV28|few|NA|12|TRBJ2-7
TGTGCCAGCAGTTTAGTCTCCAGGGTAAGGTACTTC
CASSLVSRVRYF
>TRBV28|NA|TRBD2|13|TRBJ2-1
TGTGCCAGCAGTTGGGGGACTAGCGGTGAGCAGTTCTTC
CASSWGTSGEQFF
>TRBV5-1|NA|TRBD2|15|TRBJ2-7
TGCGCCAGCAGCTTGGGTGCTAGCGGGAGCTACGAGCAGTACTTC
CASSLGASGSYEQYF
>TRBV28|NA|TRBD2|16|TRBJ2-7
TGTGCCAGCAGCCAAGCGGGGCTAGCGTACCGCTACGAGCAGTACTTC
CASSQAGLAYRYEQYF
>TRBV21-1|NA|NA|16|TRBJ2-7
TGTGCCAGCGGGGCCCAGGGGGCTCGGAGCTCCTACGAGCAGTACTTC
CASGAQGARSSYEQYF
>TRBV7-9|NA|NA|11|TRBJ2-7
TGTGCCAGCAGCTCGGCGGCCGAGCAGTACTTC
CASSSAAEQYF
>TRBV30|NA|NA|15|TRBJ1-1
TGTGCCTGGATCCAACGCGCCGGGGGTCCCACTGAAGCTTTCTTT
CAWIQRAGGPTEAFF
>TRBV4-3|NA|TRBD1|13|TRBJ1-2
TGCGCCAGCAGTAAACAGGGGGCGGAGGGCTACACCTTC
CASSKQGAEGYTF
>TRBV27|NA|NA|11|TRBJ2-7
TGTGCCAGCAGTTCCCTCTACGAGCAGTACTTC
CASSSLYEQYF
>TRBV4-3|NA|TRBD2|18|TRBJ2-3
TGCGCCAGCAGCCAAGTCCGGGGGGGGCGCATCGGGACAGATACGCAGTATTTT
CASSQVRGGRIGTDTQYF
>TRBV5-6|once|NA|12|TRBJ1-2
TGTGCCAGCAGCTTGCTAGGTGGGCGAGAAGACTTC
CASSLLGGREDF
>TRBV19|once|NA|14|TRBJ2-7
TGTGCCTGCCGCACCTCGGGGGATTACGGACGGCAGTACTTC
CACRTSGDYGRQYF